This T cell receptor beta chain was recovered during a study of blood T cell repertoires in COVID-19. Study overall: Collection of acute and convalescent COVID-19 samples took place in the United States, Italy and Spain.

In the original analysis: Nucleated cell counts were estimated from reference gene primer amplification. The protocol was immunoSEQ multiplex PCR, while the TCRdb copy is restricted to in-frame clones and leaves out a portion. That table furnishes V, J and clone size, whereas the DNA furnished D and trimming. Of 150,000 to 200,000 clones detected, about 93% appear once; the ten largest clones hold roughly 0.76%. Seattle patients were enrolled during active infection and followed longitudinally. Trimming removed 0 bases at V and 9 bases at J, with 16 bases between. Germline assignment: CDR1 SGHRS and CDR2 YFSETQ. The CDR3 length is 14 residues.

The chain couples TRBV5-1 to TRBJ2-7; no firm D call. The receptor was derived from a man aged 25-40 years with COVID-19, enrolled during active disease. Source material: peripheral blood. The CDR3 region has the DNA TGCGCCAGCAGCTTGGAGGTTATGTCCGGCGGGCAGTACTTC. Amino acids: CASSLEVMSGGQYF. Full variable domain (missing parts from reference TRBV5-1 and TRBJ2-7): KAGVTQTPRYLIKTRGQQVTLSCSPISGHRSVSWYQQTPGQGLQFLFEYFSETQRNKGNFPGRFSGRQFSNSRSEMNVSTLELGDSALYLCASSLEVMSGGQYFGPGTRLTVT.